The 9 T cell receptor beta chains reported below all come from one sample, sequenced in a study of identical twins. In TCRdb, the 5' RACE reads were re-called with MiXCR into one record per CDR3 protein. Among approximately 210,000 distinct CDR3 sequences listed, about 16% were seen once. This sample was also put to use in a study of T cells expressing NK-cell markers.

The material sequenced was CD8+ T cells sorted from blood. These receptors were obtained from a woman between 18 and 30 years old in good health.

The CDR3 reads CASSFLKGISGANVLTF. The CDR3 coding sequence is TGTGCCAGCAGTTTCCTGAAGGGGATCTCTGGGGCCAACGTCCTGACTTTC. V gene TRBV27 combines with J gene TRBJ2-6, with a possible D match to TRBD1 (5 bases). The CDR3 totals 17 residues. Trimming removed 3 bases from V and 0 bases from J, with 12 bases in between. The germline V gene has CDR1 MNHEY and CDR2 SMNVEV (reference sequence).

With respect to this clonotype: At one of its ends the junction is not consistent with the germline gene, which may arise from a read error. J is TRBJ1-2 and V is TRBV10-3; 8 bases line up with TRBD1. CDR1 is ENHRY, CDR2 SYGVKD, per germline. There are 15 residues in the CDR3. CDR3 in amino acids: CAIGDDWTGTGGYTF. The CDR3 DNA is TGTGCCATCGGTGACGATTGGACAGGGACTGGTGGCTACACCTTC.

A few counts support this clonotype. This chain links TRBV29-1 with TRBJ2-1; 9 nucleotides line up with TRBD2. The V gene end was trimmed by 3 bases and the J gene end by 6 bases; junction bases not matched to a gene: 6. Looked up from germline, CDR1 is SQVTM and CDR2 is ANQGSEA. This CDR3 is built from 14 residues. DNA of the CDR3: TGCAGCGTTGAGTTCCGCGGGAGGGCCAATGAGCAGTTCTTC. Encoded protein: CSVEFRGRANEQFF.

The chain recombines TRBV6-1 with TRBJ2-1; 7 bases are a match to TRBD2. V gave up 6 bases and J gave up 6 bases; unmatched junction bases: 5. CDR1 MNHNS and CDR2 SASEGT come from the germline V gene. The CDR3 is 13 amino acids. CDR3 loop: CASRPGLVNEQFF. The CDR3 DNA is TGTGCCAGCAGACCTGGACTAGTCAATGAGCAGTTCTTC.

This clonotype was seen a handful of times. The CDR3 spells CASSFELLAGFTDTQYF. The CDR3 bases are TGTGCCAGCAGCTTCGAATTGCTAGCGGGGTTCACAGATACGCAGTATTTT. The chain combines TRBV7-2 with TRBJ2-3; 9 bases align to TRBD2. The V gene's germline CDR1 is SGHTA and CDR2 FQGNSA. The CDR3 runs 17 residues. J gave up 2 bases and V 3 bases, and 9 bases lay outside the gene matches.

The rearrangement joins TRBV9 to TRBJ2-3; D is unclear. CDR1 SGDLS and CDR2 YYNGEE come from the germline V gene. The length of the CDR3 is 13 residues. V lost 5 bases, J lost 5 bases, and 12 bases lay in between. The CDR3 is CASSSSRGDTQYF. In DNA, the CDR3 is TGTGCCAGCAGTTCATCCCGCGGAGATACGCAGTATTTT.

This chain links TRBV5-6 with TRBJ2-4; TRBD2 agrees at 8 bases. This CDR3 has 14 residues. CDR1 SGHDT and CDR2 YYEEEE come from the germline V gene. With 4 bases clipped from V and 7 bases from J, the junction kept 7 bases outside the gene matches. CDR3 amino acids: CASSSGLATNIQYF. DNA for the CDR3: TGTGCCAGCAGCAGTGGACTAGCCACGAACATTCAGTACTTC.

V usage is TRBV9 and J usage is TRBJ2-7, with no clear D. The germline gives CDR1 SGDLS, CDR2 YYNGEE. This CDR3 comprises 11 residues. Deletions cut 4 bases from V and 6 bases from J, with 8 bases between. The CDR3 nucleotides read TGTGCCAGCAGCTCTGGACCCGAGCAGTACTTC. Amino acids: CASSSGPEQYF.

This clonotype has only a few counts. The chain links TRBV18 to TRBJ2-7; D is undetermined. The V gene lost 6 bases and the J gene lost 0 bases, with 12 bases spanning the gap. CDR1 and CDR2 (germline): KGHSH, LQKENI. This CDR3 is built from 14 residues. CDR3 bases: TGTGCCAGCTCCCTCCAGACCCCCTCCTACGAGCAGTACTTC. Protein: CASSLQTPSYEQYF.